The rows below give T cell receptor beta chains drawn from one sample of a study of blood T cell repertoires in COVID-19. Sequenced by immunoSEQ multiplex PCR; TCRdb stores in-frame clones only, minus some. The data show 110,000 to 150,000 clones, around 89% seen once. Sequencing used peripheral blood. These receptors were collected from a woman older than 75 with acute or convalescent COVID-19. CDR3s leave out the opening cysteine and the closing phenylalanine or tryptophan.

v_call	j_call	cdr3_aa
TRBV7-3	TRBJ2-1	ASSLSTGAYNEQF
TRBV30	TRBJ1-2	AFTAGEGYGYT
TRBV19	TRBJ1-1	ASSIPHSFRINTEAF
TRBV23-1	TRBJ2-5	ASSQGTGGDYRDSQY
TRBV5-6	TRBJ2-1	ASSRQAVNEQF
TRBV7-2	TRBJ1-6	ASSLRTANSPLH
TRBV12-3/TRBV12-4	TRBJ1-5	ASSLGSNQPQH
TRBV15	TRBJ1-2	ATSLRQGTYT
TRBV30	TRBJ1-6	AWTPGQGNSPLH
TRBV18	TRBJ2-2	ASSPVAGTTGELF
TRBV18	TRBJ2-5	ASSQLADQETQY
TRBV3-1/TRBV3-2	TRBJ1-1	ASSQDSREAF
TRBV6-1	TRBJ2-7	ASSERPRLEEY
TRBV19	TRBJ1-1	ASTRAGTGDTEAF